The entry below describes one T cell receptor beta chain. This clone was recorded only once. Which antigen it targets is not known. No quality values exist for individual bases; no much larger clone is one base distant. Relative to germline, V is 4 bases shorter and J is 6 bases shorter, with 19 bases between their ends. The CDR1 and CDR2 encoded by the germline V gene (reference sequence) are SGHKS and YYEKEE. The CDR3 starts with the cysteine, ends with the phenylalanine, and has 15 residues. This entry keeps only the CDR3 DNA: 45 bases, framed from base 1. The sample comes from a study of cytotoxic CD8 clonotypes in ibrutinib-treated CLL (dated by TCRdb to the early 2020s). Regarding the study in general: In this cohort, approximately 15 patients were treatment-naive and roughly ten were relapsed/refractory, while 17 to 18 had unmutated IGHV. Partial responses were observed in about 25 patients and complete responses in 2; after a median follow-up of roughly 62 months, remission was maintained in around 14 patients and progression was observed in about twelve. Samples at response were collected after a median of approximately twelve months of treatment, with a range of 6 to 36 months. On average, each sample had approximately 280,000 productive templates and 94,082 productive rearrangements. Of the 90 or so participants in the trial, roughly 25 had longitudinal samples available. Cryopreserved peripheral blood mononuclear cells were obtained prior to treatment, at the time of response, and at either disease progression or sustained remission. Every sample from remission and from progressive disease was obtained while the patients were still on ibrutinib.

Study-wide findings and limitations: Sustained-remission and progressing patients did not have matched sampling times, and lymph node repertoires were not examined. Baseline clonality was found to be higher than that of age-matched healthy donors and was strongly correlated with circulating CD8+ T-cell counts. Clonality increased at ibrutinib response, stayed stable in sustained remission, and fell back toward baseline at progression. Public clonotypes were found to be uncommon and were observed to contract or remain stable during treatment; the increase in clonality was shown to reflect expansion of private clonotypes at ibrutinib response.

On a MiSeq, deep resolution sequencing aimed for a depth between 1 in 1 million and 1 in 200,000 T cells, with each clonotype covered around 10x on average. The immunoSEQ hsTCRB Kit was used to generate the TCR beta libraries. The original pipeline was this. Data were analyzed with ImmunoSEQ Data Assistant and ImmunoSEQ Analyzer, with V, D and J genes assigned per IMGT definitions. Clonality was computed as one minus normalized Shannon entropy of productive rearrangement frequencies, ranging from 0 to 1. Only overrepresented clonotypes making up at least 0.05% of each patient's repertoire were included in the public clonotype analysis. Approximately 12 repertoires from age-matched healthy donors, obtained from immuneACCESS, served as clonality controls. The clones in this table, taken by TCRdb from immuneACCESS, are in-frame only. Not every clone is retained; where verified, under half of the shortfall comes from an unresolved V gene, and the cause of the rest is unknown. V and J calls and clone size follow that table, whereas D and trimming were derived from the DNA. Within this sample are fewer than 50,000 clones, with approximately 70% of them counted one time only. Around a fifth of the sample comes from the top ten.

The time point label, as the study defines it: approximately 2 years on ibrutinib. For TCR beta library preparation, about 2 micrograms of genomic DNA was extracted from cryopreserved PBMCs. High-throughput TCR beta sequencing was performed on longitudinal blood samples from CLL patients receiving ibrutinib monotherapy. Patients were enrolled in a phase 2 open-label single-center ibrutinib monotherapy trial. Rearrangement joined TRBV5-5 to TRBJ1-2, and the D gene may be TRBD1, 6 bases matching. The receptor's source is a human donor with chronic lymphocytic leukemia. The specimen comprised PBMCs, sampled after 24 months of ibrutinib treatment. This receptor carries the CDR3 CASSLRDTLGDGYTF. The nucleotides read TGTGCCAGCAGCCTCCGGGACACCCTAGGAGATGGCTACACCTTC. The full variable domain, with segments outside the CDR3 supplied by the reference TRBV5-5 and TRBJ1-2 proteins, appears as DAGVTQSPTHLIKTRGQQVTLRCSPISGHKSVSWYQQVLGQGPQFIFQYYEKEERGRGNFPDRFSARQFPNYSSELNVNALLLGDSALYLCASSLRDTLGDGYTFGSGTRLTVV.